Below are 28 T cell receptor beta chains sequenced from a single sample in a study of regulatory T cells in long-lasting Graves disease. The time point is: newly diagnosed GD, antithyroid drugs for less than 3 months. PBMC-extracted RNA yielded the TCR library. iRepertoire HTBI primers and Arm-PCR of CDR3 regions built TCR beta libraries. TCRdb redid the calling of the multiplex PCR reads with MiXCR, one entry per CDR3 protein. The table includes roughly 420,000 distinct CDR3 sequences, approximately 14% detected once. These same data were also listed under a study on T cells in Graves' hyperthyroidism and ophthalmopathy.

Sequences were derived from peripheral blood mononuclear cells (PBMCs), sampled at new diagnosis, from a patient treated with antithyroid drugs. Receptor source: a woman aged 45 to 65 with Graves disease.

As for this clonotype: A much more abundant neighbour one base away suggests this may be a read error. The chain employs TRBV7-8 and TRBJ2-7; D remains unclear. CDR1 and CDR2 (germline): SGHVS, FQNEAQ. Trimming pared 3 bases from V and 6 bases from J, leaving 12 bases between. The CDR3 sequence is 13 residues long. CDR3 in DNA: TGTGCCAGCAGCTTCAAACAAACAGCCGAGCAGTACTTC. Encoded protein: CASSFKQTAEQYF. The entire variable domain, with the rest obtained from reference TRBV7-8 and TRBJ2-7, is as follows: GAGVSQSPRYKVAKRGQDVALRCDPISGHVSLFWYQQALGQGPEFLTYFQNEAQLDKSGLPSDRFFAERPEGSVSTLKIQRTQQEDSAVYLCASSFKQTAEQYFGPGTRLTVT.

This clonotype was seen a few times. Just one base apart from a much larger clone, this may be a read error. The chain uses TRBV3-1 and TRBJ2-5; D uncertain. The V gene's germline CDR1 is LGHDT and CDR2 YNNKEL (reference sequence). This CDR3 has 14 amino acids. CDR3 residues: CASSQDTNQETQCF. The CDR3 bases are TGTGCCAGCAGCCAAGATACTAACCAAGAGACCCAGTGCTTC.

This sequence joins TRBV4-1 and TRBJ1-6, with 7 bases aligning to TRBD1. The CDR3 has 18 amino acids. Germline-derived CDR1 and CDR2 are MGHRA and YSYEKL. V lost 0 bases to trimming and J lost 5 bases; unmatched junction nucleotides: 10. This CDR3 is CASSQERFGTANNSPLHF. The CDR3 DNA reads TGCGCCAGCAGCCAAGAGAGGTTCGGGACAGCCAATAATTCACCCCTCCACTTT.

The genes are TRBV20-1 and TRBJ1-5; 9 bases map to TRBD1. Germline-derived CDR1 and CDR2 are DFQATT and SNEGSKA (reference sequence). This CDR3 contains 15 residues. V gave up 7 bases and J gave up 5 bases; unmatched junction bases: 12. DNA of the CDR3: TGCAGTGTCCCGGACAGGGGCTGGGTCTATCAGCCCCAGCATTTT. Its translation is CSVPDRGWVYQPQHF.

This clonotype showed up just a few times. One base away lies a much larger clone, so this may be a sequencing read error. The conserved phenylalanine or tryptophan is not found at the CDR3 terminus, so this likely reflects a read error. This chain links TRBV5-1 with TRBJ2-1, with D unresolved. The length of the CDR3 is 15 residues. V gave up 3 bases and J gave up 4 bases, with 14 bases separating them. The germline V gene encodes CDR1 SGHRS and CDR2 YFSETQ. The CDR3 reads CASSSPALQYNEQFL. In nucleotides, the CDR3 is TGCGCCAGCAGCTCCCCTGCCCTACAGTACAATGAGCAGTTCCTC.

The CDR3 DNA is TGCAGCGTCAAGACAGGGCTTAATTCACCCCTCCACTTT. Translation gives CSVKTGLNSPLHF. The genes are TRBV29-1 and TRBJ1-6; 7 bases are shared with TRBD1. Germline V gene lookup returns CDR1 SQVTM and CDR2 ANQGSEA. The CDR3 runs to 13 residues. J gave up 6 bases and V 6 bases, and 5 bases lay outside the gene matches.

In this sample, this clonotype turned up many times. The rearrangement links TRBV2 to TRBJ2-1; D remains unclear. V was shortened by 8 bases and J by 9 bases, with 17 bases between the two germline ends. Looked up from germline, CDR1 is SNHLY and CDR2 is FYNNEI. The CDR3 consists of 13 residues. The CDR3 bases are TGTGCCAGCCACTACTCCCCCAGGACTGAGCAGTTCTTC. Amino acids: CASHYSPRTEQFF. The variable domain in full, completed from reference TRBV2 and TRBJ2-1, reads EPEVTQTPSHQVTQMGQEVILRCVPISNHLYFYWYRQILGQKVEFLVSFYNNEISEKSEIFDDQFSVERPDGSNFTLKIRSTKLEDSAMYFCASHYSPRTEQFFGPGTRLTVL.

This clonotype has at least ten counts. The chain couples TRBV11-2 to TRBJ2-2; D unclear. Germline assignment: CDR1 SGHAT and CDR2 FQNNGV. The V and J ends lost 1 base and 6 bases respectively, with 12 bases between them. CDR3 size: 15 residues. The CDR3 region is CASSLVGNLAGELFF. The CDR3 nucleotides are TGTGCCAGCAGCTTAGTTGGCAACCTCGCCGGGGAGCTGTTTTTT.

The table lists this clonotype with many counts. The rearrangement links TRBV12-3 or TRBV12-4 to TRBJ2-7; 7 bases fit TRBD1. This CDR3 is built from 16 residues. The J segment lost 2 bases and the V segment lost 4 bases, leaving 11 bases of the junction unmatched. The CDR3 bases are TGTGCCAGCAGTTCAACCGGGACAGTGAAAGCCTACGAGCAGTACTTC. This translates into CASSSTGTVKAYEQYF.

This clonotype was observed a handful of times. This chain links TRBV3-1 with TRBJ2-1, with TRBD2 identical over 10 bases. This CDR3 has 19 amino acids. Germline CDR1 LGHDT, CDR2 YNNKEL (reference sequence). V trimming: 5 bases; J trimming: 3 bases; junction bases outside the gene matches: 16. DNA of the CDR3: TGTGCCAGCAGCTCTTTAGCGGGAGGACGGGTGGGGGGCTACAATGAGCAGTTCTTC. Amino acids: CASSSLAGGRVGGYNEQFF.

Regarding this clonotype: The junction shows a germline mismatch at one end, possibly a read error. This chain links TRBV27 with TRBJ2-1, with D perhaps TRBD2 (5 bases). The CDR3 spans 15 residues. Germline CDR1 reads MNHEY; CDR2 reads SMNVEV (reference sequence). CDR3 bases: TGTGCCAGCAGTTTATCGGGGAGCTCCTACAATGAGCGGTTCTTC. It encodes CASSLSGSSYNERFF.

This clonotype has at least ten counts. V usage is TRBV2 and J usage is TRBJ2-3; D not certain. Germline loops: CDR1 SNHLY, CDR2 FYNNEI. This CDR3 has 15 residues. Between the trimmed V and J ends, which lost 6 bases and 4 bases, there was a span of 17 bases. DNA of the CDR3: TGTGCCAGCAGGACTCTGGTTGTTCCCTCAGATACGCAGTATTTT. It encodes CASRTLVVPSDTQYF.

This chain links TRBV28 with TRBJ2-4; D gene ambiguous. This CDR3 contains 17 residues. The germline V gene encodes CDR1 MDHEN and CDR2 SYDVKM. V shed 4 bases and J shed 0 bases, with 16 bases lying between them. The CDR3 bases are TGTGCCAGCAGTTCCGTAAGGGCAGAGATAGCCAAAAACATTCAGTACTTC. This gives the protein CASSSVRAEIAKNIQYF.

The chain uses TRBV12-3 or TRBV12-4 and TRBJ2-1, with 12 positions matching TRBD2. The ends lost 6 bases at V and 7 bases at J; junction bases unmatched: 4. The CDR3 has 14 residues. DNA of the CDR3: TGTGCCAGCAGAACTAGCGGGAGGCCGAATGAGCAGTTCTTC. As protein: CASRTSGRPNEQFF.

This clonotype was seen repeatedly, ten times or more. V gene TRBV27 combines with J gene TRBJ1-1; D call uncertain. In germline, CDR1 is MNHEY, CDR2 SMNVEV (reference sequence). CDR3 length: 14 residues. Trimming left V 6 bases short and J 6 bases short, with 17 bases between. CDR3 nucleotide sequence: TGTGCCAGCAGCCCAGCGGTTTTTACTTCTGAAGCTTTCTTT. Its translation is CASSPAVFTSEAFF.

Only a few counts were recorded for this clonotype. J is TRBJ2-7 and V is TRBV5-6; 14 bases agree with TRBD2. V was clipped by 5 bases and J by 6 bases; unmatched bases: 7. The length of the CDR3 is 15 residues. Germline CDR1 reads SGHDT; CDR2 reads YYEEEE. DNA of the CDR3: TGTGCCAGCAGTCACAAGGGACTAGCGGGGGTCGAGCAGTACTTC. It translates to CASSHKGLAGVEQYF.

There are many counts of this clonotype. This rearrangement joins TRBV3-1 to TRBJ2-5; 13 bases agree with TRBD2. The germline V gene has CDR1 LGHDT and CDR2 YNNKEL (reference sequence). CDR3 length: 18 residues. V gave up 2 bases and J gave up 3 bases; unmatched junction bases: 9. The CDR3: CASSQRAPGTSGEETQYF. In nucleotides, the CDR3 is TGTGCCAGCAGCCAAAGGGCCCCCGGGACTAGCGGGGAAGAGACCCAGTACTTC.

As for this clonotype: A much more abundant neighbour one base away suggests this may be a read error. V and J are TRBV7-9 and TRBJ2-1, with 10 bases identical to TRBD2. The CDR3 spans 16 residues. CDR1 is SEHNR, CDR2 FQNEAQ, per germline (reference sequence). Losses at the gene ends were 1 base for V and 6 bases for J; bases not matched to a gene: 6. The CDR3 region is CASSLVQRGGLNEQFF. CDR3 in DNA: TGTGCCAGCAGCTTAGTACAGCGGGGGGGTCTCAATGAGCAGTTCTTC. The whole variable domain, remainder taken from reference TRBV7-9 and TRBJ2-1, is DTGVSQNPRHKITKRGQNVTFRCDPISEHNRLYWYRQTLGQGPEFLTYFQNEAQLEKSRLLSDRFSAERPKGSFSTLEIQRTEQGDSAMYLCASSLVQRGGLNEQFFGPGTRLTVL.

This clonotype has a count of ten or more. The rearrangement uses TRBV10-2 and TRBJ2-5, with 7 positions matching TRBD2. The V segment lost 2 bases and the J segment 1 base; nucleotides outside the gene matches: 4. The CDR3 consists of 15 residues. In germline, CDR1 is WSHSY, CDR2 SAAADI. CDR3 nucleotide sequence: TGCGCCAGCAGTGAGATAGCGGGCCTCCAAGAGACCCAGTACTTC. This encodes CASSEIAGLQETQYF.

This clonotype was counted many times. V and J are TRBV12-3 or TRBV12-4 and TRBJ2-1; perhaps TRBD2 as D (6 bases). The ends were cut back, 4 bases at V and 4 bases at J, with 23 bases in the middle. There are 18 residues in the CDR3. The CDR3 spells CASSYDSLTAGYYNEQFF. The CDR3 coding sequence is TGTGCCAGCAGTTACGACAGTTTGACAGCGGGCTATTACAATGAGCAGTTCTTC.

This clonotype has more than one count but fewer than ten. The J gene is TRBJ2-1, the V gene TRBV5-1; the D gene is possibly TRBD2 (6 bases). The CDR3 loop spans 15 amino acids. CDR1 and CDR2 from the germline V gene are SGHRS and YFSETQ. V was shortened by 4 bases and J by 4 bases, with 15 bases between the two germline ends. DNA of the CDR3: TGCGCCAGCAGCACCGGGACGGAGGGGTACAATGAGCAGTTCTTC. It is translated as CASSTGTEGYNEQFF.

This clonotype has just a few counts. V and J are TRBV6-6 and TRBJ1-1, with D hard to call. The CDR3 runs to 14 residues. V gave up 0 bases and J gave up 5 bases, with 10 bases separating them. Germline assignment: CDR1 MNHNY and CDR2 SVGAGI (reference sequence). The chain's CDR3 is CASSYSSGDTEAFF. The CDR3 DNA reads TGTGCCAGCAGTTACTCGAGTGGGGATACTGAAGCTTTCTTT.

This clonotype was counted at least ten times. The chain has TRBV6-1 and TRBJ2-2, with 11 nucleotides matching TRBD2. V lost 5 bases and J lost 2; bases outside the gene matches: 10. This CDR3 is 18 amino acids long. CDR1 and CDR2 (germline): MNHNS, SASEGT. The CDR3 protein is CASSPPGLAELNTGELFF. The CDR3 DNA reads TGTGCCAGCAGTCCCCCGGGACTAGCGGAACTAAACACCGGGGAGCTGTTTTTT.

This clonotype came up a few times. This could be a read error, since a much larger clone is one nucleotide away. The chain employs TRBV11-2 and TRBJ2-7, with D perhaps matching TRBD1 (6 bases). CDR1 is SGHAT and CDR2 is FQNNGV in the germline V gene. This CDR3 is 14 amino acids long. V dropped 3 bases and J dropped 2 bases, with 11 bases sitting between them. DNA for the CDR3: TGTGCCAGCAGCTTCTCAGGGGCTACCTACGAGCAGTACTTC. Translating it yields CASSFSGATYEQYF.

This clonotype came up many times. The CDR3 loop reads CASSQSGPEQFF. The CDR3 region has the DNA TGTGCCAGCAGCCAATCTGGGCCTGAGCAGTTCTTC. This rearrangement joins TRBV14 to TRBJ2-1, with no clear D. CDR1 and CDR2 from the germline V gene are SGHDN and FVKESK. V lost 2 bases, J lost 9 bases, and 8 bases lay in between. The CDR3 loop spans 12 amino acids.

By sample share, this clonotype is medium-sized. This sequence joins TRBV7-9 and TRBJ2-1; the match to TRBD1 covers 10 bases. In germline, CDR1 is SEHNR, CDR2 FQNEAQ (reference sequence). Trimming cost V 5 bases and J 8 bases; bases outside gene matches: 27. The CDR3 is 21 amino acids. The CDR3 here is CASSLSSGTGVGGRVRDEQFF. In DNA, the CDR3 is TGTGCCAGCAGCCTATCCTCCGGGACAGGGGTCGGGGGGAGGGTAAGGGATGAGCAGTTCTTC.

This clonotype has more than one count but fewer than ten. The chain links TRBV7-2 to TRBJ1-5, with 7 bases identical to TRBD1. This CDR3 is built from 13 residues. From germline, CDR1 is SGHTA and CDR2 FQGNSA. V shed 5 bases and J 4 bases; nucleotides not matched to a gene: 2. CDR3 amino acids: CASSVRGNQPQHF. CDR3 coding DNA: TGTGCCAGCAGCGTCAGGGGGAATCAGCCCCAGCATTTT.

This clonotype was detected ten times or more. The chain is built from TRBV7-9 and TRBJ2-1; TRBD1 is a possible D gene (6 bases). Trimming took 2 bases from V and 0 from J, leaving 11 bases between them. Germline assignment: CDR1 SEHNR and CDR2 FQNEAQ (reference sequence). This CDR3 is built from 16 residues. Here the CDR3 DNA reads TGTGCCAGCAGCTTATCCACAGGGCCCTCCTACAATGAGCAGTTCTTC. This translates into CASSLSTGPSYNEQFF.